These 11 T cell receptor beta chains share one sample of origin, sequenced in a study of metastatic and nonmetastatic thyroid tumors. Via MiXCR, TCRdb re-called the PCR reads. This repertoire shows about 15,000 clones, 20% to 25% found once; its top ten account for approximately 8%. No patient had received any treatment before thyroid surgery. Sequencing used tumor tissue. These receptors were obtained from a female donor with papillary thyroid cancer or a benign thyroid nodule (not recorded which). Some clones in this sample may be carry-over from other donors' samples.

Relative to its sample, this clone is medium-sized. CDR3 sequence: CASGLGDIINTEAFF. CDR3 in DNA: TGTGCTAGTGGTTTGGGGGACATAATTAACACTGAAGCTTTCTTT. The chain links TRBV12-5 to TRBJ1-1; tentatively, D is TRBD1 (6 bases). V dropped 1 base and J dropped 2 bases, with 11 bases sitting between them. Germline V gene lookup returns CDR1 LGHNT and CDR2 FRNRAP. The length of the CDR3 is 15 residues.

By share, this clone ranks as medium-sized (0.01 to 0.1%). V usage is TRBV2 and J usage is TRBJ1-6, with 7 bases that match TRBD1. The CDR3 length is 14 residues. V lost 6 bases to trimming and J lost 9 bases; unmatched junction nucleotides: 8. Germline V CDR1 and CDR2: SNHLY, FYNNEI. The CDR3 DNA reads TGTGCCAGCAGCTTAGGGACAGAATCTTCACCCCTCCACTTT. It codes for CASSLGTESSPLHF.

This clone is labeled as medium-sized. V gene TRBV3-1 combines with J gene TRBJ2-7; 10 nucleotides agree with TRBD2. The CDR3 covers 14 residues. Germline V lookup: CDR1 LGHDT, CDR2 YNNKEL (reference sequence). V shed 4 bases, J shed 0 bases, and the junction held 0 bases outside the gene matches. The CDR3, as DNA: TGTGCCAGCAGCCGGACTAGCGGCTCCTACGAGCAGTACTTC. It encodes CASSRTSGSYEQYF.

This sequence joins TRBV20-1 and TRBJ2-7, with D tentatively TRBD2 (6 bases). In germline, CDR1 is DFQATT, CDR2 SNEGSKA (reference sequence). The CDR3 is 17 residues long. The V gene lost 0 bases and the J gene lost 1 base, with 19 bases spanning the gap. The CDR3 region has the DNA TGCAGTGCTAGAGATGGTGTAACGGGAGCTTTTTCCTACGAGCAGTACTTC. Residues: CSARDGVTGAFSYEQYF.

V gene TRBV30 combines with J gene TRBJ2-1; D may be TRBD2 (6 bases). The V and J ends lost 6 bases and 8 bases respectively, with 23 bases between them. CDR1 and CDR2 from the germline V gene are GTSNPN and SVGIG (reference sequence). The CDR3 spans 15 residues. CDR3 DNA: TGTGCCTGCTACAGAACCGGGCCAGGAGGGGATGAGCAGTTCTTC. Its protein is CACYRTGPGGDEQFF. The whole variable domain, remainder taken from reference TRBV30 and TRBJ2-1, is SQTIHQWPATLVQPVGSPLSLECTVEGTSNPNLYWYRQAAGRGLQLLFYSVGIGQISSEVPQNLSASRPQDRQFILSSKKLLLSDSGFYLCACYRTGPGGDEQFFGPGTRLTVL.

The chain is built from TRBV7-8 and TRBJ2-1; D may correspond to TRBD1 or TRBD2 (5 bases each). The CDR3 loop spans 15 amino acids. Between the trimmed V and J ends, which lost 5 bases and 2 bases, there was a span of 13 bases. Germline loops: CDR1 SGHVS, CDR2 FQNEAQ. CDR3 amino acids: CASSPAGDPYNEQFF. The DNA for the CDR3 is TGTGCCAGCAGCCCGGCCGGGGACCCCTACAATGAGCAGTTCTTC.

The rearrangement joins TRBV28 to TRBJ1-2; D not resolved. Trimming pared 7 bases from V and 6 bases from J, leaving 21 bases between. The CDR3 consists of 15 residues. Germline CDR1 is MDHEN and CDR2 is SYDVKM. CDR3: CASIQKYRTADGYTF. The CDR3 nucleotides read TGTGCCAGCATCCAAAAATATCGGACGGCCGATGGCTACACCTTC.

This clone was found a few times. This chain connects TRBV6-6 to TRBJ2-2; unclear D gene. From germline, CDR1 is MNHNY and CDR2 SVGAGI (reference sequence). The CDR3 is made up of 14 amino acids. V gave up 2 bases and J gave up 1 base, with 5 bases separating them. In nucleotides, the CDR3 is TGTGCCAGCAGTTACATCAGGAACACCGGGGAGCTGTTTTTT. This encodes CASSYIRNTGELFF.

This clone was seen a handful of times. The junction and the germline gene differ at one end; a read error may be behind it. The chain uses TRBV6-2 or TRBV6-3 and TRBJ1-5, with a possible D match to TRBD1 (5 bases). This CDR3 contains 15 residues. Germline assignment: CDR1 MNHEY and CDR2 SVGEGT. The CDR3, as DNA: TGTGCCAGCAGGGCCGGGACCCCGTCCAATCAACCCCAGCATTTT. Its protein is CASRAGTPSNQPQHF.

By sample fraction, this clone is medium-sized (0.01 to 0.1%). The chain carries TRBV6-1 and TRBJ1-6; TRBD1 is a possible D gene (6 bases). CDR3 size: 14 residues. CDR1 and CDR2 from the germline V gene are MNHNS and SASEGT. Trimming took 5 bases from V and 9 from J, leaving 14 bases between them. The CDR3 here is CASSKGEPSSPLHF. The CDR3 DNA follows: TGTGCCAGCAGTAAGGGGGAACCGAGTTCACCCCTCCACTTT.

By share, this clone counts as medium-sized (0.01 to 0.1%). J is TRBJ2-7 and V is TRBV19, with a weak D call TRBD2 (5 bases). The CDR3 runs 14 residues. Trimming stripped 5 bases from V and 6 bases from J, with 17 bases between. Germline V CDR1 and CDR2: LNHDA, SQIVND (reference sequence). Here the CDR3 DNA reads TGTGCCAGTAGTTTAGGACTCGACTTTGGCGAGCAGTACTTC. Translating gives CASSLGLDFGEQYF.